One sample yielded the 23 T cell receptor beta chains listed below, sequenced in a study of cytomegalovirus exposure and HLA in healthy donors. The PCR contained 60 Vbeta and 13 Jbeta primers. The assay was immunoSEQ multiplex PCR, and TCRdb's table has in-frame clones only and misses some. The data show about 170,000 clones, with roughly 71% seen just once and more than 1.3% held by the top ten. The specimen sequenced was PBMCs. All receptors come from a girl aged 5-17 years in good health and CMV-seronegative.

The V gene is TRBV18, the J gene TRBJ1-3; 7 bases map to TRBD1. The germline V gene encodes CDR1 KGHSH and CDR2 LQKENI. J gave up 3 bases and V 5 bases, and 4 bases lay outside the gene matches. The CDR3 runs 14 residues. The CDR3 spells CASSDGQVGNTIYF. CDR3 bases: TGTGCCAGCTCAGACGGACAGGTTGGAAACACCATATATTTT.

In this sample, this clone turned up a few times. The chain has TRBV5-6 and TRBJ2-7, with 9 bases identical to TRBD1. With 1 base clipped from V and 3 bases from J, the junction kept 5 bases outside the gene matches. Germline V gives CDR1 SGHDT, CDR2 YYEEEE. The CDR3 is made up of 15 amino acids. The CDR3, as DNA: TGTGCCAGCAGCTTGCCGGGGACAGGGAGCTACGAGCAGTACTTC. Translation gives CASSLPGTGSYEQYF.

The gene calls are TRBV30 and TRBJ1-6; D possibly corresponds to TRBD1 (5 bases). The V gene lost 3 bases and the J gene lost 6 bases, with 15 bases spanning the gap. The germline gives CDR1 GTSNPN, CDR2 SVGIG (reference sequence). This CDR3 has 15 amino acids. The CDR3 nucleotides read TGTGCCTGGAGCTCAAACAGGAAAAGTAATTCACCCCTCCACTTT. The encoded protein is CAWSSNRKSNSPLHF.

This chain connects TRBV19 to TRBJ1-5; 12 positions match TRBD1. Unmatched junction bases numbered 15, after V lost 9 bases and J lost 9 bases. Germline-derived CDR1 and CDR2 are LNHDA and SQIVND (reference sequence). The CDR3 extends over 16 amino acids. CDR3 region: CASATGTGGLQAPQHF. The DNA of the CDR3 is TGTGCCAGCGCCACGGGGACAGGGGGCCTCCAGGCGCCCCAGCATTTT.

The genes are TRBV5-1 and TRBJ1-1; D is uncertain. Trimming took off 4 bases at V and 0 bases at J, with 10 bases between the two ends. This CDR3 region has 14 residues. Germline CDR1 SGHRS, CDR2 YFSETQ. CDR3 nucleotides: TGCGCCAGCAGCCAGACATTTTTGAACACTGAAGCTTTCTTT. It codes for CASSQTFLNTEAFF.

V usage is TRBV5-1 and J usage is TRBJ2-7; TRBD1 matches 9 bases. Germline trimming cut 2 bases from V and 3 bases from J; bases unmatched to any gene: 12. The V gene's germline CDR1 is SGHRS and CDR2 YFSETQ. The CDR3 consists of 17 residues. This CDR3 is CASSFGPSRQGDYEQYF. CDR3 DNA: TGCGCCAGCAGCTTTGGACCTTCTCGACAGGGGGACTACGAGCAGTACTTC.

The rearrangement links TRBV28 to TRBJ1-5; maybe TRBD1 (6 bases). The CDR3 contains 15 residues. Trimming took off 3 bases at V and 11 bases at J, with 20 bases between the two ends. Germline V gene lookup returns CDR1 MDHEN and CDR2 SYDVKM. CDR3 nucleotide sequence: TGTGCCAGCAGTTTTGTAGCTAAGGGGGGGGTGGCCCAGCATTTT. It specifies CASSFVAKGGVAQHF.

The V gene is TRBV12-5, the J gene TRBJ2-7; maybe TRBD2 (5 bases). CDR3 length equals 12 residues. V was clipped by 6 bases and J by 3 bases, with 9 bases between them. Germline V gene data show CDR1 as LGHNT and CDR2 as FRNRAP. CDR3: CASGIGNYEQYF. The DNA for the CDR3 is TGTGCTAGTGGGATCGGGAACTACGAGCAGTACTTC.

The chain is built from TRBV9 and TRBJ1-4; weak D call: TRBD1 (5 bases). Trimming pared 0 bases from V and 10 bases from J, leaving 13 bases between. Per germline, CDR1 SGDLS and CDR2 YYNGEE. CDR3 size: 14 residues. The CDR3 region has the DNA TGTGCCAGCAGCGTAGCGAGCAGGGATTCAAAACTGTTTTTT. Its translation: CASSVASRDSKLFF. Based on the CDR3 plus reference TRBV9 and TRBJ1-4, the full variable domain is DSGVTQTPKHLITATGQRVTLRCSPRSGDLSVYWYQQSLDQGLQFLIQYYNGEERAKGNILERFSAQQFPDLHSELNLSSLELGDSALYFCASSVASRDSKLFFGSGTQLSVL.

The rearrangement uses TRBV6-5 and TRBJ1-5, with D tentatively TRBD1 (6 bases). The CDR3 length is 15 residues. Trimming shortened V by 0 bases and J by 6 bases, and 12 bases separated the two germline ends. Germline lookup yields CDR1 MNHEY and CDR2 SVGAGI. Written as DNA, the CDR3 is TGTGCCAGCAGTTACTCGATAAGGGGGGGTCAGCCCCAGCATTTT. It encodes CASSYSIRGGQPQHF.

This clone has more than one count but fewer than ten. Other DNA sequences from this sample encode an identical CDR3 as well. V and J are TRBV29-1 and TRBJ1-5; D call uncertain. In germline, CDR1 is SQVTM, CDR2 ANQGSEA. The CDR3 extends over 12 amino acids. Trimming took 4 bases from V and 4 from J, leaving 8 bases between them. The CDR3 nucleotides are TGCAGCGTTGCCAATAGAAATCAGCCCCAGCATTTT. Amino acids: CSVANRNQPQHF.

There are a few counts of this clone. This sequence joins TRBV5-6 and TRBJ2-7, with 7 bases identical to TRBD2. This CDR3 spans 14 amino acids. The J segment lost 1 base and the V segment lost 2 bases, leaving 3 bases of the junction unmatched. Germline values: CDR1 SGHDT, CDR2 YYEEEE. The CDR3: CASSFIGGSYEQYF. CDR3 sequence (DNA): TGTGCCAGCAGCTTTATCGGGGGGTCCTACGAGCAGTACTTC.

The genes are TRBV9 and TRBJ2-7, with 10 bases that match TRBD1. CDR3 size: 15 residues. V shed 2 bases, J shed 5 bases, and the junction held 7 bases outside the gene matches. Germline V gene sequence: CDR1 SGDLS, CDR2 YYNGEE. For the CDR3, the DNA is TGTGCCAGCAGCGTGACCGGGACAGGGGTGGACGAGCAGTACTTC. Protein sequence: CASSVTGTGVDEQYF.

This chain joins TRBV15 and TRBJ1-1; possible D gene TRBD1, 6 bases. CDR1 is LNHNV, CDR2 YYDKDF, per germline (reference sequence). The CDR3 sequence is 15 residues long. Trimming left V 0 bases short and J 2 bases short, with 10 bases between. The CDR3 DNA sequence: TGTGCCACCAGCAGAGAGTGGGGGCCAAACACTGAAGCTTTCTTT. Translating it yields CATSREWGPNTEAFF. The variable domain in full, completed from reference TRBV15 and TRBJ1-1, reads DAMVIQNPRYQVTQFGKPVTLSCSQTLNHNVMYWYQQKSSQAPKLLFHYYDKDFNNEADTPDNFQSRRPNTSFCFLDIRSPGLGDTAMYLCATSREWGPNTEAFFGQGTRLTVV.

This chain joins TRBV30 and TRBJ1-4, with TRBD1 matching 7 bases. The germline CDR1 and CDR2 sequences are GTSNPN and SVGIG (reference sequence). Unmatched junction bases numbered 5, after V lost 3 bases and J lost 4 bases. This CDR3 contains 14 residues. The CDR3 region is CAWSRQGGNEKLFF. CDR3 sequence (DNA): TGTGCCTGGAGCCGACAGGGAGGTAATGAAAAACTGTTTTTT.

The rearrangement joins TRBV6-5 to TRBJ1-2, with 8 bases fitting TRBD1. Germline-derived CDR1 and CDR2 are MNHEY and SVGAGI. This CDR3 has 13 residues. Trimming removed 6 bases from V and 8 bases from J; junction bases left unmatched: 8. Here the CDR3 reads CASSLTGVRGYTF. In nucleotides, the CDR3 is TGTGCCAGCAGCCTGACAGGGGTTAGGGGCTACACCTTC.

The chain couples TRBV2 to TRBJ1-4; TRBD1 matches at 9 bases. This CDR3 is 13 amino acids long. Germline lookup yields CDR1 SNHLY and CDR2 FYNNEI. V was clipped by 8 bases and J by 6 bases; unmatched bases: 4. CDR3 region: CASFRQGDEKLFF. The CDR3, as DNA: TGTGCCAGCTTTAGACAGGGGGATGAAAAACTGTTTTTT.

This rearrangement joins TRBV18 to TRBJ1-1, with 8 nucleotides matching TRBD1. V was clipped by 6 bases and J by 4 bases; unmatched bases: 7. CDR1 is KGHSH and CDR2 is LQKENI in the germline V gene. The CDR3 is 14 residues long. The CDR3 here is CASSQDRVGTEAFF. The CDR3 DNA reads as TGTGCCAGCTCGCAGGACAGGGTGGGCACTGAAGCTTTCTTT. The full variable domain, rest sourced from reference TRBV18 and TRBJ1-1, is NAGVMQNPRHLVRRRGQEARLRCSPMKGHSHVYWYRQLPEEGLKFMVYLQKENIIDESGMPKERFSAEFPKEGPSILRIQQVVRGDSAAYFCASSQDRVGTEAFFGQGTRLTVV.

The CDR3 bases are TGTGCCAGTAGTATTATGCGGGGTAGCACAGATACGCAGTATTTT. It codes for CASSIMRGSTDTQYF. The chain uses TRBV19 and TRBJ2-3; a possible D gene is TRBD2 (6 bases). The germline V gene encodes CDR1 LNHDA and CDR2 SQIVND (reference sequence). The CDR3 totals 15 residues. V was clipped by 3 bases and J by 0 bases, with 10 bases between them.

The rearrangement uses TRBV5-1 and TRBJ2-5, with 7 positions matching TRBD1. The CDR3 is made up of 14 amino acids. Germline-derived CDR1 and CDR2 are SGHRS and YFSETQ. Trimming removed 4 bases from V and 2 bases from J; junction bases left unmatched: 5. This CDR3 is CASSIYRGQETQYF. CDR3 nucleotide sequence: TGCGCCAGCAGCATCTACAGGGGACAAGAGACCCAGTACTTC.

This clone showed up just a few times. The gene calls are TRBV29-1 and TRBJ2-7; TRBD1 is a possible D gene (5 bases). Germline V lookup: CDR1 SQVTM, CDR2 ANQGSEA. Trimming pared 4 bases from V and 5 bases from J, leaving 15 bases between. The CDR3 is 13 residues long. As DNA, the CDR3 is TGCAGCGTTGCGCTCCTGGACACGGACGAGCAGTACTTC. This sequence encodes CSVALLDTDEQYF.

The chain employs TRBV10-3 and TRBJ2-7; possible D gene TRBD1, 5 bases. Trimming took 3 bases from V and 0 from J, leaving 9 bases between them. Germline V gene lookup returns CDR1 ENHRY and CDR2 SYGVKD. The CDR3 consists of 14 residues. The CDR3 here is CAISEGAHSYEQYF. CDR3 coding DNA: TGTGCCATCAGTGAAGGGGCCCACTCCTACGAGCAGTACTTC.

This chain uses TRBV5-1 with TRBJ2-1; D is possibly TRBD1 (5 bases). CDR3 size: 17 residues. Trimming left V 2 bases short and J 3 bases short, with 18 bases between. Germline assignment: CDR1 SGHRS and CDR2 YFSETQ. CDR3 sequence: CASSFGLDRIVYNEQFF. The CDR3 DNA is TGCGCCAGCAGCTTTGGTTTAGACAGAATTGTCTACAATGAGCAGTTCTTC.